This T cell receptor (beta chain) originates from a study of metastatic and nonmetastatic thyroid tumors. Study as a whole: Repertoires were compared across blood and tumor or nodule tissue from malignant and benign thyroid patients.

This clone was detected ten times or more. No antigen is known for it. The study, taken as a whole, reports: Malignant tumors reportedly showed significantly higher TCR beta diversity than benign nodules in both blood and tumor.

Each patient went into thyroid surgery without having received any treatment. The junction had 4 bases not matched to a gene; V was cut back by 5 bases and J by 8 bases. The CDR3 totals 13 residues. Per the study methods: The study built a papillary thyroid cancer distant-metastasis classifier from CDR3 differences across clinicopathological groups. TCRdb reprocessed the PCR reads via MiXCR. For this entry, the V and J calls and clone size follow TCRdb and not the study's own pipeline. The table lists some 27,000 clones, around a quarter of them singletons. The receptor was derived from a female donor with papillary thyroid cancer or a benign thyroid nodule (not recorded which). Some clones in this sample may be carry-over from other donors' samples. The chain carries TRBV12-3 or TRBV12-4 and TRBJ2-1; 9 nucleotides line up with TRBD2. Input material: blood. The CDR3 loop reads CASSPGLAYEQFF. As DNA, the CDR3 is TGTGCCAGCAGTCCGGGACTAGCCTATGAGCAGTTCTTC.